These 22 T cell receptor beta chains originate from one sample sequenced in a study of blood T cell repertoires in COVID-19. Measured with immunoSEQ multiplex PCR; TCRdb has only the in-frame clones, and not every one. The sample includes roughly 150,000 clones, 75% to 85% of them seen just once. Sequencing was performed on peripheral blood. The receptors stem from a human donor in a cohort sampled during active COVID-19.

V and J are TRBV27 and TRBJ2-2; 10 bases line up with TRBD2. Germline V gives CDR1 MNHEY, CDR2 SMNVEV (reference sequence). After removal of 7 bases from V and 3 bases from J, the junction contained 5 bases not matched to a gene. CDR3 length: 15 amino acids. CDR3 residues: CASTPSGGHTGELFF. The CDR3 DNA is TGTGCCAGCACTCCTAGCGGGGGCCACACCGGGGAGCTGTTTTTT.

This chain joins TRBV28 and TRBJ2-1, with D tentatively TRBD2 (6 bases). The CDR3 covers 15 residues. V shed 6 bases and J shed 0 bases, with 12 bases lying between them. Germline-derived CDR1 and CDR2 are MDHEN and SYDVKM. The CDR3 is CASREAGVSYNEQFF. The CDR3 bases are TGTGCCAGCAGGGAAGCGGGTGTCTCCTACAATGAGCAGTTCTTC.

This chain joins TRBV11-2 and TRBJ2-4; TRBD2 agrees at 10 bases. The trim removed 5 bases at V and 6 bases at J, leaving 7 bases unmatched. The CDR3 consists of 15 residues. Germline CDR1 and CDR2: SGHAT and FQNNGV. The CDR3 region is CASSPGTSVSNIQYF. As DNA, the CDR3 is TGTGCCAGCAGCCCGGGGACTAGCGTGTCAAACATTCAGTACTTC.

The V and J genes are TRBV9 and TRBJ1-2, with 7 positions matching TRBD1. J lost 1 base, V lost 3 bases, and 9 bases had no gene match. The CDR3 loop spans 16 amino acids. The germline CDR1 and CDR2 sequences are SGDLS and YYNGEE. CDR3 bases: TGTGCCAGCAGCGCCCGGGACAGCGCTCTTAACTATGGCTACACCTTC. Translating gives CASSARDSALNYGYTF.

This chain's CDR3 is CASSLFGPGGYTDTQYF. CDR3 coding DNA: TGTGCCAGCAGCTTATTCGGTCCGGGGGGGTACACAGATACGCAGTATTTT. The chain couples TRBV7-6 to TRBJ2-3, with 8 bases identical to TRBD2. Germline values: CDR1 SGHVS, CDR2 FNYEAQ. J was trimmed by 2 bases and V by 2 bases; bases with no gene match: 9. CDR3 length: 17 residues.

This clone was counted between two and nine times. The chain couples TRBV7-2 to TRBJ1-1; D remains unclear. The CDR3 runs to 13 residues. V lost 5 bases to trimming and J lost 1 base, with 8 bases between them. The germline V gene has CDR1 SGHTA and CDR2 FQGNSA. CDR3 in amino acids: CASSQPRNTEAFF. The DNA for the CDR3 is TGTGCCAGCAGCCAGCCTAGGAACACTGAAGCTTTCTTT.

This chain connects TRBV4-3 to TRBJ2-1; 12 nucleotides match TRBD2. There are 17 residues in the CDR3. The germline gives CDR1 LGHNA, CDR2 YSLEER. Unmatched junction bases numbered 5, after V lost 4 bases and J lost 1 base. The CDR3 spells CASSPQTSGSSYNEQFF. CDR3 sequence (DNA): TGCGCCAGCAGCCCTCAGACTAGCGGGAGTTCCTACAATGAGCAGTTCTTC.

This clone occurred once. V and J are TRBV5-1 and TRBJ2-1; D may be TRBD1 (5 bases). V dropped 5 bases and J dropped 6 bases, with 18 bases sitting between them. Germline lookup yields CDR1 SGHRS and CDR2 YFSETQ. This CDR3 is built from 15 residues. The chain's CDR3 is CASRPTTTAGNEQFF. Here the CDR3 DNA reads TGCGCCAGCAGACCTACTACGACAGCAGGCAATGAGCAGTTCTTC.

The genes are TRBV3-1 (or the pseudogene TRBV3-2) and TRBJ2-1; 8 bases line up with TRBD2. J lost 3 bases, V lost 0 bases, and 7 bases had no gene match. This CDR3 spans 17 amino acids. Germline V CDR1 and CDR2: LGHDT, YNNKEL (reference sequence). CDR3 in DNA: TGTGCCAGCAGCCAAGACAGTAGACTAGCGAACTACAATGAGCAGTTCTTC. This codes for CASSQDSRLANYNEQFF.

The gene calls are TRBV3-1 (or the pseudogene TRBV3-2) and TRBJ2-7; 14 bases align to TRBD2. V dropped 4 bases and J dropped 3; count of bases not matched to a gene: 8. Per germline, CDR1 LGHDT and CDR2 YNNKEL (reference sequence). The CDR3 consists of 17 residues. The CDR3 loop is CASSRGLAGVLDYEQYF. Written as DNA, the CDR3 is TGTGCCAGCAGCCGGGGACTAGCGGGAGTACTAGACTACGAGCAGTACTTC.

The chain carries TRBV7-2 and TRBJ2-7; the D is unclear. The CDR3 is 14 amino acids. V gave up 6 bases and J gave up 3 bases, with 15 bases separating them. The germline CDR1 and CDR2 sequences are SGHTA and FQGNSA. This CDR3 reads CASRPPETNYEQYF. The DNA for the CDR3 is TGTGCCAGCAGGCCCCCGGAAACTAACTACGAGCAGTACTTC.

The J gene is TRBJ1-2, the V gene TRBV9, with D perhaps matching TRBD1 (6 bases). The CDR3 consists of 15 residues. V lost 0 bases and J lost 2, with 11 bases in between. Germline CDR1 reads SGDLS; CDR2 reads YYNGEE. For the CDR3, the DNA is TGTGCCAGCAGCGTAGAGGGACACCCAAACTATGGCTACACCTTC. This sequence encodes CASSVEGHPNYGYTF.

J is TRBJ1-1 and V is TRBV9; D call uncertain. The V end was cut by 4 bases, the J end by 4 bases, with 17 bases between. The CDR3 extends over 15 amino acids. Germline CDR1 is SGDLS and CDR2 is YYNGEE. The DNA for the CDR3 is TGTGCCAGCAGCACACTCCCGGGAGAGGGCACTGAAGCTTTCTTT. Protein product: CASSTLPGEGTEAFF. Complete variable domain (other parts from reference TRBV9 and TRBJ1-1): DSGVTQTPKHLITATGQRVTLRCSPRSGDLSVYWYQQSLDQGLQFLIQYYNGEERAKGNILERFSAQQFPDLHSELNLSSLELGDSALYFCASSTLPGEGTEAFFGQGTRLTVV.

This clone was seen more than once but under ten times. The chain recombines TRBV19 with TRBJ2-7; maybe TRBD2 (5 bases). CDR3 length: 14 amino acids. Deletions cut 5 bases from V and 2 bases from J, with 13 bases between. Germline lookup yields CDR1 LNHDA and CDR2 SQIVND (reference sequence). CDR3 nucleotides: TGTGCCAGTAGTCCCGACCCGCGGGCCTACGAGCAGTACTTC. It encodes CASSPDPRAYEQYF. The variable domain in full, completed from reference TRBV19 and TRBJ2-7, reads DGGITQSPKYLFRKEGQNVTLSCEQNLNHDAMYWYRQDPGQGLRLIYYSQIVNDFQKGDIAEGYSVSREKKESFPLTVTSAQKNPTAFYLCASSPDPRAYEQYFGPGTRLTVT.

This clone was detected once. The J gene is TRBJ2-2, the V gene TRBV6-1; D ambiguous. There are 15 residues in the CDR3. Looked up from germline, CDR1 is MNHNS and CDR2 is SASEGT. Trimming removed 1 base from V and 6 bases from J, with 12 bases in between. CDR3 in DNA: TGTGCCAGCAGTGAAGTTCTACAGTTAGCCGGGGAGCTGTTTTTT. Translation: CASSEVLQLAGELFF.

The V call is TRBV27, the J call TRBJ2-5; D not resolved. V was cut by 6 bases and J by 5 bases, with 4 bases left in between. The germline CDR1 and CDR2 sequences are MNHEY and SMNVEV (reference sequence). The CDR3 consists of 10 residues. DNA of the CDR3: TGTGCCAGCAGCAGGGAGACCCAGTACTTC. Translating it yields CASSRETQYF.

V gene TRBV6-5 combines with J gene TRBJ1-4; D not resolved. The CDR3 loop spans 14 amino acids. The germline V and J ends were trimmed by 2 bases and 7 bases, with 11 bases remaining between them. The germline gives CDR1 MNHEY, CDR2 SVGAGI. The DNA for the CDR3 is TGTGCCAGCAGTTACAGGGAGGCGGGTGAAAAACTGTTTTTT. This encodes CASSYREAGEKLFF.

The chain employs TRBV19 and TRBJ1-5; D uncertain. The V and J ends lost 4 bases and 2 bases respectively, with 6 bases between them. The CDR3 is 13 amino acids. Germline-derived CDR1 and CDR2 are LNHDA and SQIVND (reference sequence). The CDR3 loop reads CASSTEGNQPQHF. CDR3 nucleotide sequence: TGTGCCAGTAGTACCGAGGGCAATCAGCCCCAGCATTTT.

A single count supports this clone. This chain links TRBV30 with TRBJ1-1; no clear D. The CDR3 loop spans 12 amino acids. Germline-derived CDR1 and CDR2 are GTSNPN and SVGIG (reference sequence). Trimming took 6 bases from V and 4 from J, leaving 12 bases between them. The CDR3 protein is CACQRGGTEAFF. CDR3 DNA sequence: TGTGCCTGCCAGCGGGGTGGCACTGAAGCTTTCTTT.

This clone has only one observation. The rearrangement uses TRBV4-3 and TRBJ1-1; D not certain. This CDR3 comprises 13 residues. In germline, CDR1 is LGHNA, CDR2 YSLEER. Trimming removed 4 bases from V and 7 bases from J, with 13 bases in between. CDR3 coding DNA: TGCGCCAGCAGCCCCGGGGATTCCGTTGAAGCTTTCTTT. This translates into CASSPGDSVEAFF.

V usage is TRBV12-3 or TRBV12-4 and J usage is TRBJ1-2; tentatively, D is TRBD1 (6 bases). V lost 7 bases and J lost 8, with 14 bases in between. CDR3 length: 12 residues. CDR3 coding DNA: TGTGCCAGCACTTACAGGGCGGTCGGCTACACCTTC. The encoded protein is CASTYRAVGYTF.

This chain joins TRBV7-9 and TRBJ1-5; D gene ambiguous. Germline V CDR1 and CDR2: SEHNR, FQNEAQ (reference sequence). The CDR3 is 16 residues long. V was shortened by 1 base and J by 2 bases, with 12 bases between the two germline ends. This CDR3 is CASSLVGGKGNQPQHF. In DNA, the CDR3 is TGTGCCAGCAGCTTAGTAGGAGGAAAGGGCAATCAGCCCCAGCATTTT.